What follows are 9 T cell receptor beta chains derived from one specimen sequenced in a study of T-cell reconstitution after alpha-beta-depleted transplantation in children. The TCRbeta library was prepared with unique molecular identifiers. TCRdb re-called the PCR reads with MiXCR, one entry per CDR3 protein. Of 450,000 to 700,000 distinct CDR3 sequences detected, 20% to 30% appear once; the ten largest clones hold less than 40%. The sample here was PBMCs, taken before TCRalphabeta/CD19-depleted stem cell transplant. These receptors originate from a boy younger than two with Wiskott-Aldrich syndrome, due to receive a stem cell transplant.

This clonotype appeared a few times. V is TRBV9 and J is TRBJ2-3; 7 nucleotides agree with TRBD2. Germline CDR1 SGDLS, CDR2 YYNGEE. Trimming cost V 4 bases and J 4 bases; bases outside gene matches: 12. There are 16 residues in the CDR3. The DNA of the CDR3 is TGTGCCAGCAGCTTGGGGGGGGGGTTTTTACCAGATACGCAGTATTTT. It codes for CASSLGGGFLPDTQYF.

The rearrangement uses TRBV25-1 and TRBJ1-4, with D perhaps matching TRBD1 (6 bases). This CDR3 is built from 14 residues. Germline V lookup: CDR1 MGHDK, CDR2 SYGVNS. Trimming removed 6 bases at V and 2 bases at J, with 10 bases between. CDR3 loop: CASSAQGTNEKLFF. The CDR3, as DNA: TGTGCCAGCAGCGCCCAGGGGACTAATGAAAAACTGTTTTTT.

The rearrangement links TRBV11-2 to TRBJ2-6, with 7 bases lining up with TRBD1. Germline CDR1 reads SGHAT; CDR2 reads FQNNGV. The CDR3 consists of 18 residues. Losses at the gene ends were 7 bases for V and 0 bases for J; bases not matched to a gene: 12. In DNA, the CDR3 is TGTGCCAGCACCTCACAGGGGTCTTCCAACTCTGGGGCCAACGTCCTGACTTTC. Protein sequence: CASTSQGSSNSGANVLTF.

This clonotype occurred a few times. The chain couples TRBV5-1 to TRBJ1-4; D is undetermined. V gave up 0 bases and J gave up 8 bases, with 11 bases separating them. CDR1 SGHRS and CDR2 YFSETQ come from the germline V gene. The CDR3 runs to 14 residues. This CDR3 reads CASSLGPRREKLFF. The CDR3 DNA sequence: TGCGCCAGCAGCTTGGGGCCTAGACGAGAAAAACTGTTTTTT.

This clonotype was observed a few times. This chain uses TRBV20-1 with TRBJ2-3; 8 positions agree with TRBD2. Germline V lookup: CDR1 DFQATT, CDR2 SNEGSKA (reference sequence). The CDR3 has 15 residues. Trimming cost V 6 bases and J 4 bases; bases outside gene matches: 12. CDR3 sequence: CSARKTSGGSDTQYF. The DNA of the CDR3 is TGCAGTGCCCGAAAAACGAGCGGGGGCTCAGATACGCAGTATTTT.

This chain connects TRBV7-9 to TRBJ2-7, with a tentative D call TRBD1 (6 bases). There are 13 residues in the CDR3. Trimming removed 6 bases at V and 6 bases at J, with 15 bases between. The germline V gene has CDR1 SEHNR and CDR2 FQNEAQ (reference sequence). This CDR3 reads CASRRKQGSEQYF. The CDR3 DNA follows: TGTGCCAGCAGACGGAAACAGGGATCCGAGCAGTACTTC.

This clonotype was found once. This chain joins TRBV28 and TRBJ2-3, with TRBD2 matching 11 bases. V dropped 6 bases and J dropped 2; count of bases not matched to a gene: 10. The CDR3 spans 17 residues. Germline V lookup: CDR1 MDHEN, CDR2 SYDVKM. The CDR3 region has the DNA TGTGCCAGCAGACCGGAACTAGCGGGAGTTCTCACAGATACGCAGTATTTT. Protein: CASRPELAGVLTDTQYF.

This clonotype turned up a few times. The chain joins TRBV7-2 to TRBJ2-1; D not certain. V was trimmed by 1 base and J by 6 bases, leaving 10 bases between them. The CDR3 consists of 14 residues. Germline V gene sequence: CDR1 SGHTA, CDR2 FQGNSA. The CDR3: CASSLDPERNEQFF. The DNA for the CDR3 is TGTGCCAGCAGCTTAGATCCGGAGCGCAATGAGCAGTTCTTC.

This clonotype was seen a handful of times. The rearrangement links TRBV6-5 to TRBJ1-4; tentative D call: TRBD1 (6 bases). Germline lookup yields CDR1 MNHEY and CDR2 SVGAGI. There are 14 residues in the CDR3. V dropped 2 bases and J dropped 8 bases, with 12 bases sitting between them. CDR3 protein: CASSYGGGGEKLFF. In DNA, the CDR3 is TGTGCCAGCAGTTACGGGGGCGGTGGGGAAAAACTGTTTTTT.